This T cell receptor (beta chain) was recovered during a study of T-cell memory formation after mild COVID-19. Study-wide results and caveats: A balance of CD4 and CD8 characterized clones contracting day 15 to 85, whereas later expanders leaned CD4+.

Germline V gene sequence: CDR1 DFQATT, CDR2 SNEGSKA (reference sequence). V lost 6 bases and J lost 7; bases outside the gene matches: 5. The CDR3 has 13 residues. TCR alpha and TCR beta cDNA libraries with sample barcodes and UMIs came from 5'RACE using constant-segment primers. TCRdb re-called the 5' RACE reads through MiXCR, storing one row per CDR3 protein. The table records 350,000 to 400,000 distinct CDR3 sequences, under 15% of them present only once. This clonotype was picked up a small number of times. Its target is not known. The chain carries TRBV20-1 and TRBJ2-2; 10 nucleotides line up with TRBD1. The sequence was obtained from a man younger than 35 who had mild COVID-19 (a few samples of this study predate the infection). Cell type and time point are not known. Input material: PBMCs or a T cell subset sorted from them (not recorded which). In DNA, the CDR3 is TGCAGTGCCGGACAGGGGGTAAACGGGGAGCTGTTTTTT. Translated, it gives CSAGQGVNGELFF.